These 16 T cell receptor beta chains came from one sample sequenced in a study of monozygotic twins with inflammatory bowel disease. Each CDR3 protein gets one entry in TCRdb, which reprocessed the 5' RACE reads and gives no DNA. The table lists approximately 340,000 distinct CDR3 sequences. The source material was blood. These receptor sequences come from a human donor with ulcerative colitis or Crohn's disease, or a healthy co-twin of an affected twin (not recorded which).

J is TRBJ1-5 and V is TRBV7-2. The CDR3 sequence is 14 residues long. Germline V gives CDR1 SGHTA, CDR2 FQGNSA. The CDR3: CASSLEAGNQPQHF.

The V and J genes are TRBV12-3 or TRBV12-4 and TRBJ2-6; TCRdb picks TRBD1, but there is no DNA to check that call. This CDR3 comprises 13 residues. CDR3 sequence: CASSAGTANVLTF.

The CDR3 region is CASSSGGGSSYNEQFF. The chain employs TRBV5-5 and TRBJ2-1; lacking DNA, the TRBD1 call made by TCRdb goes unchecked. In germline, CDR1 is SGHKS, CDR2 YYEKEE (reference sequence). The CDR3 has 16 amino acids. The full variable domain, its missing parts supplied by reference TRBV5-5 and TRBJ2-1, is DAGVTQSPTHLIKTRGQQVTLRCSPISGHKSVSWYQQVLGQGPQFIFQYYEKEERGRGNFPDRFSARQFPNYSSELNVNALLLGDSALYLCASSSGGGSSYNEQFFGPGTRLTVL.

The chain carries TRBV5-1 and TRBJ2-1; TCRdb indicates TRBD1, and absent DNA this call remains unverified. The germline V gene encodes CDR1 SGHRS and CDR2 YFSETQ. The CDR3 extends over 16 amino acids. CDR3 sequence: CASSPSGATLRNEQFF.

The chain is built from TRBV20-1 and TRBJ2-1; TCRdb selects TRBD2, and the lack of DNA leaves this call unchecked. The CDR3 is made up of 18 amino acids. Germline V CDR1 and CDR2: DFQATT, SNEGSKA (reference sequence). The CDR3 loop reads CSASAGLTAPSSYNEQFF.

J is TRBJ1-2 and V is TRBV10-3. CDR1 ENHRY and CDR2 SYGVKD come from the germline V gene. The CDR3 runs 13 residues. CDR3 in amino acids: CAASEGLNYGYTF.

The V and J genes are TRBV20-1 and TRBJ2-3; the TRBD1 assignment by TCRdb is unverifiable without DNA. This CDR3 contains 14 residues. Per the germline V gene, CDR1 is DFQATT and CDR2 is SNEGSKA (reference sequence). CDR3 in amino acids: CSARGLGATDTQYF.

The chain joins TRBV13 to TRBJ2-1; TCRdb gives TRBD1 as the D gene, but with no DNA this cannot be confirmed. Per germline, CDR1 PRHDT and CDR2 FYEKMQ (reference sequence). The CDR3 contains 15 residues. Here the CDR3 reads CASSFTGTVINEQFF.

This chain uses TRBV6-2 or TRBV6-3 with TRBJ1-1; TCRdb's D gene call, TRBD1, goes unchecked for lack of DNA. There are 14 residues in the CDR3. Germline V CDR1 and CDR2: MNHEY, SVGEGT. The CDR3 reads CASRTTGVTTEAFF.

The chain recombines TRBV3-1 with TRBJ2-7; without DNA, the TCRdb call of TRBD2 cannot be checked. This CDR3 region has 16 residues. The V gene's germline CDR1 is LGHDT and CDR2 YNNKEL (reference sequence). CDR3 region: CASSHPGRGLKYEQYF.

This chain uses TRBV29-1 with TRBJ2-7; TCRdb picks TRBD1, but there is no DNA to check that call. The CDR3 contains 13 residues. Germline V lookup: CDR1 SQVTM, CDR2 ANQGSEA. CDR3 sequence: CSARQGTTYEQYF.

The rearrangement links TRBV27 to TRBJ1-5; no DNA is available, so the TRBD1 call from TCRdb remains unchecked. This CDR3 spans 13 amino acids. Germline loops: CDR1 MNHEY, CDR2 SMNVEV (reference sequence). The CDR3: CASRGGGVQPQHF.

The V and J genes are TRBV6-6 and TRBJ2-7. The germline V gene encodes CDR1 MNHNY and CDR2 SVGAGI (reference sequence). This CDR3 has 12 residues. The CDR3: CASSYSLYEQYF.

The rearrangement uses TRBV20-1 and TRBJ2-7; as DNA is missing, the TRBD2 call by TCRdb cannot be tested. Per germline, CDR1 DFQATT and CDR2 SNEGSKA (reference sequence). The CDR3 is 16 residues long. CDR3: CSARPLAGGSSYEQYF.

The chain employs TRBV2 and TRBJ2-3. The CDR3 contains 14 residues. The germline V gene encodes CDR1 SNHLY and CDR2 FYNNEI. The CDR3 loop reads CASLDGTSTDTQYF.

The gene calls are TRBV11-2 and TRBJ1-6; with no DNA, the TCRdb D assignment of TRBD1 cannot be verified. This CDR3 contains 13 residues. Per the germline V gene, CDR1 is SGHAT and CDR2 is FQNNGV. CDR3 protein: CASTLSGDSPLHF.